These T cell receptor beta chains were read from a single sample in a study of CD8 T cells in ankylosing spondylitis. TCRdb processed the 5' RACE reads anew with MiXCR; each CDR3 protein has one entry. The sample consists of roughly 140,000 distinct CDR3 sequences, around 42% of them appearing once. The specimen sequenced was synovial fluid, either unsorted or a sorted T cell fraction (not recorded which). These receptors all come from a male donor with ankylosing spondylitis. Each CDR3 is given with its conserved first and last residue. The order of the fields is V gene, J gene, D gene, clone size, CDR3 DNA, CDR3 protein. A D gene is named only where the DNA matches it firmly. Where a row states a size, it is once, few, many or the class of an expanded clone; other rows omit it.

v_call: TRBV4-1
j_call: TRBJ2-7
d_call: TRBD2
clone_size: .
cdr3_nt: TGCGCCAGCAGCCAAGCTTGGGGGGGAGGGCCTTTTAGATTCGTCAACGAGCAGTACTTC
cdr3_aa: CASSQAWGGGPFRFVNEQYF

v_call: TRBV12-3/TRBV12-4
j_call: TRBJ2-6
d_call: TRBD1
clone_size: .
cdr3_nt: TGTGCCAGCACCCGGACAGGGAAACCTGGGGCCAACGTCCTGACTTTC
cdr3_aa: CASTRTGKPGANVLTF

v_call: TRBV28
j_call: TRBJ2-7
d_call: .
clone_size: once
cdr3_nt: TGTGCCAGCAGTTTATGGCCCAGGTTGGCCTACGAGCAGTACTTC
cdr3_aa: CASSLWPRLAYEQYF

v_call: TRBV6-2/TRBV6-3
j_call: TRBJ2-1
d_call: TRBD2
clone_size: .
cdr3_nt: TGTGCCAGCATCTCGACTAGCGGGGGACACAATGAGCAGTTCTTC
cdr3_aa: CASISTSGGHNEQFF

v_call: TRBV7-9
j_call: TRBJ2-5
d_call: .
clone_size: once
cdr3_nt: TGTGCCAGCAGGCAGGGACTGAAGCCTTTCCAAGAGACCCAGTACTTC
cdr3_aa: CASRQGLKPFQETQYF

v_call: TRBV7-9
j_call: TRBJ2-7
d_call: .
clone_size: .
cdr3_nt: TGTGCCAGCAGCTCAGGGGGGGTATTCGGCTACGAGCAGTACTTC
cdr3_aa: CASSSGGVFGYEQYF

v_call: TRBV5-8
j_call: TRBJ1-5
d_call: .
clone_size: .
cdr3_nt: TGTGCCAGCAGCTTGATGGCAGGGAGCAATCAGCCCCAGCATTTT
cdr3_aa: CASSLMAGSNQPQHF

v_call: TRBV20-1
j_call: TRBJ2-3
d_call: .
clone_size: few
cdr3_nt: TGCAGCTATGGGGGAAGATGGGATACGCAGTATTTT
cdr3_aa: CSYGGRWDTQYF

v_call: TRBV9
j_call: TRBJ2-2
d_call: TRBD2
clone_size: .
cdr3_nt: TGTGCCAGCAGCCCCCGGACTAGAATAACCGGGGAGCTGTTTTTT
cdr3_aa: CASSPRTRITGELFF

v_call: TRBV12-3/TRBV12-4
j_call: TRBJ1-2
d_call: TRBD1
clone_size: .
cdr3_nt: TGTGCCAGCAGTCACACAGGGGGTAACTATGGCTACACCTTC
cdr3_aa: CASSHTGGNYGYTF

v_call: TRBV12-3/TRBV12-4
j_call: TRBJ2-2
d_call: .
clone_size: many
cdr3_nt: TGTGCCAGCAGTTTCGAGAACACCGGGGAGCTGTTTTTT
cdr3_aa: CASSFENTGELFF

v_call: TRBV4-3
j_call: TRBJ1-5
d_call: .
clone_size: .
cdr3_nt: TGCGCCAGCAGCCAAGGGTATTCGCATCAGCCCCAGCATTTT
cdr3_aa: CASSQGYSHQPQHF

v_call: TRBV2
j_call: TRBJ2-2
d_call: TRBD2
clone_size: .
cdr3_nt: TGTGCCAGCGCATATCTAGCGGGGGTCGCGAACACCGGGGAGCTGTTTTTT
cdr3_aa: CASAYLAGVANTGELFF

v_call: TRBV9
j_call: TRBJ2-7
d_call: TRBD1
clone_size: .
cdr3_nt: TGTGCCAGCAGCGTAGCCCCGGACAGGGGGCTTCCCTACGAGCAGTACTTC
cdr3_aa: CASSVAPDRGLPYEQYF

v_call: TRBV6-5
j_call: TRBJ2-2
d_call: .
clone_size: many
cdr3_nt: TGTGCCAGCAGTTACTCGGCAGGTAGCGGGGAGCTGTTTTTT
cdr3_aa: CASSYSAGSGELFF

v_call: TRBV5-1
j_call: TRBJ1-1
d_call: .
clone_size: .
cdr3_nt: TGCGCCAGCAGCTCGGACCTAATTGGCACTGAAGCTTTCTTT
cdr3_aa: CASSSDLIGTEAFF

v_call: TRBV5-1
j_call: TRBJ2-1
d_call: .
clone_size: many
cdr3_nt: TGCGCCAGCAGCTCCGACGCTAATGAGCAGTTCTTC
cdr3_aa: CASSSDANEQFF

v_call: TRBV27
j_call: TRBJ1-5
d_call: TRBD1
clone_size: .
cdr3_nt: TGTGCCAGCAGCATACAGGGGCTCAACAATCAGCCCCAGCATTTT
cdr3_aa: CASSIQGLNNQPQHF

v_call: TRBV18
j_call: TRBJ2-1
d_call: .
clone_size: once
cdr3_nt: TGTGCCAGCTCACCACATATACTGCTCTACAATGAGCAGTTCTTC
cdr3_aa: CASSPHILLYNEQFF

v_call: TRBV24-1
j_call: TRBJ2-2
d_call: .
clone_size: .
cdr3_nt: TGTGCCACCAGTGATTTACGGGACACCGGGGAGCTGTTTTTT
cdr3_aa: CATSDLRDTGELFF

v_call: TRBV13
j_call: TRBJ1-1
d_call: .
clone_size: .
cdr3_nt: TGTGCCAGCAGCTTAGTGGTTGGGGAAGGCGGCACTGAAGCTTTCTTT
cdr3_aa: CASSLVVGEGGTEAFF

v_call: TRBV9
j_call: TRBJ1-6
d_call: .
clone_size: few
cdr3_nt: TGTGCCAGCAGCGTAGATGGCAGACAAAATTCACCCCTCCACTTT
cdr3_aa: CASSVDGRQNSPLHF

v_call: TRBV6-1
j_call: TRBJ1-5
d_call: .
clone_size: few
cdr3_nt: TGTGCCAGCAGTGAAGTATGGCAGCATAGCAATCAGCCCCAGCATTTT
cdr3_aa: CASSEVWQHSNQPQHF

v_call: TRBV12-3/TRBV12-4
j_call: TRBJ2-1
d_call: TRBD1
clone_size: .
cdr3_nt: TGTGCCAGCAGTTTGGGACAGGGAGCCGGTGAGCAGTTCTTC
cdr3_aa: CASSLGQGAGEQFF

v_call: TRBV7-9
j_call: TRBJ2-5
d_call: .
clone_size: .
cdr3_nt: TGTGCCAGCAGCTACGACTTGGGGGCCCAGTACTTC
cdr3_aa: CASSYDLGAQYF